A selection of T cell receptor beta chains follows, all from one sample in a study of blood T cells in healthy people across ages. One entry per CDR3 protein results from TCRdb running MiXCR on the 5' RACE reads. Of approximately 820,000 distinct CDR3 sequences listed, approximately 48% are singletons. Material: blood. The origin of the receptors is a man in his sixties in good health. CDR3s leave out the opening cysteine and the closing phenylalanine or tryptophan. Fields, in order: V gene, clone size, J gene, CDR3 protein. Size is stated for part of the rows, as once, few or many counts, or as a class when the clone is expanded.

v_call: TRBV7-8; clone_size: .; j_call: TRBJ2-6; cdr3_aa: ASSLVAGGFPGANVLT
v_call: TRBV7-9; clone_size: few; j_call: TRBJ2-1; cdr3_aa: ASSLGTVDNEQF
v_call: TRBV13; clone_size: once; j_call: .; cdr3_aa: ASSTGTSGEREQY
v_call: TRBV29-1; clone_size: .; j_call: .; cdr3_aa: SVEWDFKETQY
v_call: TRBV9; clone_size: .; j_call: TRBJ2-3; cdr3_aa: ASSVNGGYTDTQY
v_call: TRBV15; clone_size: .; j_call: TRBJ2-1; cdr3_aa: ATSIRTVGETSYNEQF
v_call: TRBV7-2; clone_size: few; j_call: TRBJ2-7; cdr3_aa: ASSRPGQGLHEQY
v_call: TRBV10-3; clone_size: few; j_call: TRBJ1-1; cdr3_aa: AISGEGLEAF
v_call: TRBV29-1; clone_size: .; j_call: TRBJ2-7; cdr3_aa: SVKIAVGDYEQY
v_call: TRBV7-2; clone_size: .; j_call: TRBJ2-5; cdr3_aa: AGSLGSGRYQETQY
v_call: TRBV5-6; clone_size: few; j_call: TRBJ2-5; cdr3_aa: ASSLSGTRETQY
v_call: TRBV7-9; clone_size: once; j_call: TRBJ1-2; cdr3_aa: TSSSGTLGYT
v_call: TRBV7-2; clone_size: .; j_call: TRBJ2-1; cdr3_aa: ASSLAPLAGANEQF
v_call: TRBV5-6; clone_size: few; j_call: TRBJ2-7; cdr3_aa: ASSLAGQHYEQY
v_call: TRBV5-1; clone_size: .; j_call: TRBJ2-7; cdr3_aa: ASSGWGAQEQY
v_call: TRBV27; clone_size: .; j_call: TRBJ2-3; cdr3_aa: ASSLGGISTDTQY
v_call: TRBV12-3/TRBV12-4; clone_size: .; j_call: TRBJ2-1; cdr3_aa: ASSLPAGTGLF
v_call: TRBV7-2; clone_size: .; j_call: TRBJ1-2; cdr3_aa: ASSPRGSGNYGYT
v_call: TRBV7-9; clone_size: few; j_call: TRBJ1-2; cdr3_aa: ASSSTGGYGDYGYT
v_call: TRBV10-3; clone_size: .; j_call: TRBJ1-4; cdr3_aa: AISDSGSNEKLF
v_call: TRBV6-2/TRBV6-3; clone_size: .; j_call: TRBJ2-7; cdr3_aa: ASSYLPGRSSYEQY
v_call: TRBV7-2; clone_size: few; j_call: TRBJ2-7; cdr3_aa: ASSPESYEQY
v_call: TRBV7-2; clone_size: .; j_call: TRBJ2-5; cdr3_aa: ASSLAWGQIQETQY
v_call: TRBV2; clone_size: few; j_call: TRBJ1-5; cdr3_aa: ASSPDRGWQPQH
v_call: TRBV29-1; clone_size: few; j_call: TRBJ1-2; cdr3_aa: SAADGTGGYGYT
v_call: TRBV11-2; clone_size: .; j_call: TRBJ2-3; cdr3_aa: ASSLGARGLDTDTQY
v_call: TRBV5-1; clone_size: .; j_call: TRBJ2-3; cdr3_aa: ASSPLGPGTDTQY
v_call: TRBV15; clone_size: few; j_call: TRBJ2-5; cdr3_aa: ATSRDSKPTSGGQETQY
v_call: TRBV7-8; clone_size: .; j_call: TRBJ2-1; cdr3_aa: ASSFSTAPWYEQF
v_call: TRBV27; clone_size: .; j_call: TRBJ1-6; cdr3_aa: ASRYTIGNSPLH
v_call: TRBV25-1; clone_size: .; j_call: TRBJ1-2; cdr3_aa: ASSEPGRGANGYT
v_call: TRBV7-2; clone_size: .; j_call: TRBJ2-6; cdr3_aa: ASSPAQGAFSSGANVLT
v_call: TRBV7-8; clone_size: .; j_call: TRBJ2-3; cdr3_aa: ASSSPLGGADTQY
v_call: TRBV7-2; clone_size: .; j_call: TRBJ2-1; cdr3_aa: VSSLGQGTYNEQF
v_call: TRBV7-2; clone_size: .; j_call: TRBJ1-6; cdr3_aa: ASSLVGVDSPLH
v_call: TRBV12-3/TRBV12-4; clone_size: .; j_call: TRBJ2-3; cdr3_aa: VSSSTSGGTDTQY
v_call: TRBV24-1; clone_size: few; j_call: TRBJ2-5; cdr3_aa: ATSETAGKGGETQY
v_call: TRBV7-9; clone_size: .; j_call: TRBJ2-7; cdr3_aa: ASSRGQHEQY
v_call: TRBV6-6; clone_size: .; j_call: TRBJ2-7; cdr3_aa: ASSGPGRGRSYEQY
v_call: TRBV29-1; clone_size: few; j_call: TRBJ1-1; cdr3_aa: SVEYPLGKGLSYPGNTEAF
v_call: TRBV7-9; clone_size: few; j_call: TRBJ2-5; cdr3_aa: ASSLKTARGETQY
v_call: TRBV11-2; clone_size: few; j_call: .; cdr3_aa: ASSTVVGSWNEQY
v_call: TRBV7-9; clone_size: .; j_call: TRBJ1-4; cdr3_aa: ASSSRYGQGRRVNEKLF
v_call: TRBV6-2/TRBV6-3; clone_size: .; j_call: TRBJ2-5; cdr3_aa: ASSPAETGPLGQY
v_call: TRBV6-1; clone_size: .; j_call: TRBJ1-1; cdr3_aa: ATPTGLNTEAF
v_call: TRBV6-2/TRBV6-3; clone_size: .; j_call: TRBJ2-7; cdr3_aa: ASSYPRDAYSYEQY
v_call: TRBV29-1; clone_size: few; j_call: TRBJ2-1; cdr3_aa: SVEDRSGAYNEQF